Each of the 25 T cell receptor beta chains below was sequenced from the same sample in a study of blood T cells in healthy people across ages. It was with a sample-barcoded 5' primer and a J-beta primer mix that a second PCR of roughly 7 to 12 cycles was run. MiXCR, applied by TCRdb to the 5' RACE reads, yields one record per CDR3 protein. The table lists over a million distinct CDR3 sequences, 42% of them singletons. The sample taken for sequencing was blood. The receptors originated from a woman aged 18-30 years in good health.

This clonotype has just a few counts. The chain is built from TRBV11-2 and TRBJ2-1; the match to TRBD2 covers 8 bases. Per the germline V gene, CDR1 is SGHAT and CDR2 is FQNNGV. V lost 4 bases, J lost 4 bases, and 9 bases stayed unmatched. The CDR3 covers 16 residues. CDR3 nucleotides: TGTGCCAGCAGCTCCCTAGGGAGCGGGAGATACAATGAGCAGTTCTTC. It codes for CASSSLGSGRYNEQFF.

This clonotype appeared a few times. The genes are TRBV15 and TRBJ2-1; D is uncertain. The V and J ends lost 0 bases and 8 bases respectively, with 5 bases between them. Germline CDR1 LNHNV, CDR2 YYDKDF (reference sequence). This CDR3 contains 12 residues. The CDR3 DNA reads TGTGCCACCAGCAGAGATTCCCATGAGCAGTTCTTC. It codes for CATSRDSHEQFF. The complete variable domain, with remaining parts taken from reference TRBV15 and TRBJ2-1, reads DAMVIQNPRYQVTQFGKPVTLSCSQTLNHNVMYWYQQKSSQAPKLLFHYYDKDFNNEADTPDNFQSRRPNTSFCFLDIRSPGLGDTAMYLCATSRDSHEQFFGPGTRLTVL.

The chain links TRBV29-1 to TRBJ2-7, with a weak D call TRBD2 (6 bases). The DNA end lines up better with TRBJ2-5; the J call may be wrong. Germline loops: CDR1 SQVTM, CDR2 ANQGSEA. This CDR3 comprises 12 residues. DNA of the CDR3: TGCAGCGAGGAGGGGAGTGGGGAGACCCAGTACTTC. Its protein is CSEEGSGETQYF.

J is TRBJ1-1 and V is TRBV10-3; TRBD1 agrees at 8 bases. The CDR3 consists of 15 residues. The germline CDR1 and CDR2 sequences are ENHRY and SYGVKD. Losses at the gene ends were 4 bases for V and 0 bases for J; bases not matched to a gene: 4. DNA of the CDR3: TGTGCCATCAGTGGCCGGACAGGGATGAACACTGAAGCTTTCTTT. The encoded protein is CAISGRTGMNTEAFF.

The chain combines TRBV12-3 or TRBV12-4 with TRBJ2-5; 9 nucleotides match TRBD1. The J call may be in error: the DNA end matches TRBJ2-7 better. This CDR3 comprises 13 residues. CDR3 nucleotides: TGTGCCAGCAGCCGGGACAGGGTCCTCGAGCAGTACTTC. It specifies CASSRDRVLEQYF.

On this clonotype itself: One end of the junction does not line up with germline, which may come from a read error. The chain joins TRBV28 to TRBJ2-3, with 11 bases that match TRBD2. CDR3 size: 18 residues. Per germline, CDR1 MDHEN and CDR2 SYDVKM. CDR3 sequence: CVSSSSVSGGGPTDTQYF. The CDR3 DNA sequence: TGTGTCAGCAGTTCATCCGTTAGCGGGGGGGGTCCCACAGATACGCAGTATTTT.

This clonotype was counted once. With a much larger clone just one base away, this may be a read error. The CDR3 DNA is TGTGCCAGCAGTGACGCAGAGACGCAGTATTTT. Its protein product is CASSDAETQYF. The chain combines TRBV25-1 with TRBJ2-3; no definite D call. The CDR3 is 11 amino acids. Germline CDR1 reads MGHDK; CDR2 reads SYGVNS.

V and J are TRBV7-2 and TRBJ2-1; 7 bases match TRBD2. CDR3 length: 17 residues. The junction had 8 bases not matched to a gene; V was cut back by 3 bases and J by 0 bases. Per the germline V gene, CDR1 is SGHTA and CDR2 is FQGNSA. The CDR3: CASSFPPGRSSYNEQFF. The CDR3 bases are TGTGCCAGCAGCTTCCCCCCCGGGAGGAGCTCCTACAATGAGCAGTTCTTC.

The chain combines TRBV6-5 with TRBJ2-5; 8 nucleotides match TRBD2. Unmatched junction bases numbered 8, after V lost 8 bases and J lost 9 bases. Germline CDR1 and CDR2: MNHEY and SVGAGI. There are 12 residues in the CDR3. For the CDR3, the DNA is TGTGCCAGCTCGGGGGGGGGAGATCCCCAGTACTTC. It translates to CASSGGGDPQYF.

This chain uses TRBV6-6 with TRBJ2-1; 9 positions match TRBD1. V gave up 2 bases and J gave up 5 bases; unmatched junction bases: 4. Germline V lookup: CDR1 MNHNY, CDR2 SVGAGI (reference sequence). This CDR3 is 15 amino acids long. The CDR3 nucleotides read TGTGCCAGCAGTTACCGGGACAGGGCCGACAATGAGCAGTTCTTC. Translation gives CASSYRDRADNEQFF.

There are many counts of this clonotype. The junction and the germline gene differ at one end; a read error may be behind it. This sequence joins TRBV7-3 and TRBJ2-3; D remains ambiguous. CDR1 SGHTA and CDR2 FQGTGA come from the germline V gene. CDR3 length: 9 amino acids. The CDR3 loop reads CASTDTQYF. The CDR3 DNA reads TGTGCCAGCACCGATACGCAGTATTTT.

Ten or more counts support this clonotype. V and J are TRBV10-2 and TRBJ1-2; TRBD1 agrees at 7 bases. The CDR3 is 12 amino acids. Germline CDR1 reads WSHSY; CDR2 reads SAAADI. After removal of 10 bases from V and 4 bases from J, the junction contained 6 bases not matched to a gene. CDR3 in amino acids: CATEGQTYGYTF. CDR3 coding DNA: TGCGCCACCGAGGGACAGACCTATGGCTACACCTTC.

The gene calls are TRBV6-6 and TRBJ1-6, with 12 positions matching TRBD1. CDR1 is MNHNY, CDR2 SVGAGI, per germline (reference sequence). V was clipped by 2 bases and J by 7 bases; unmatched bases: 6. The CDR3 contains 17 residues. CDR3 residues: CASSYGDRGRTNSPLHF. Written as DNA, the CDR3 is TGTGCCAGCAGTTACGGGGACAGGGGGCGGACCAATTCACCCCTCCACTTT.

The rearrangement links TRBV9 to TRBJ1-1, with D tentatively TRBD1 (5 bases). Trimming removed 4 bases at V and 1 base at J, with 14 bases between. The germline V gene encodes CDR1 SGDLS and CDR2 YYNGEE. The CDR3 covers 15 residues. The CDR3 nucleotides read TGTGCCAGCAGCCCCTGGACAAGTGCGAACACTGAAGCTTTCTTT. Residues: CASSPWTSANTEAFF.

This clonotype was seen a handful of times. This rearrangement joins TRBV6-5 to TRBJ1-6; perhaps TRBD1 as D (6 bases). Trimming cost V 6 bases and J 10 bases, with 19 bases left between them. Germline CDR1 reads MNHEY; CDR2 reads SVGAGI. This CDR3 contains 15 residues. CDR3 nucleotide sequence: TGTGCCAGCAGCACATTTACAGGGCTGGGATCACCCCTCCACTTT. Amino acid sequence: CASSTFTGLGSPLHF.

The chain is built from TRBV5-1 and TRBJ1-2, with TRBD1 matching over 7 bases. There are 18 residues in the CDR3. Germline V CDR1 and CDR2: SGHRS, YFSETQ. Trimming removed 3 bases from V and 6 bases from J; junction bases left unmatched: 20. CDR3 in DNA: TGCGCCAGCAGCTCGACAAAATTTACCAGGGGGAGGTCAGATGGCTACACCTTC. Translated, it gives CASSSTKFTRGRSDGYTF. Full variable domain (remainder filled in from reference TRBV5-1 and TRBJ1-2): KAGVTQTPRYLIKTRGQQVTLSCSPISGHRSVSWYQQTPGQGLQFLFEYFSETQRNKGNFPGRFSGRQFSNSRSEMNVSTLELGDSALYLCASSSTKFTRGRSDGYTFGSGTRLTVV.

The chain couples TRBV11-2 to TRBJ2-5, with D tentatively TRBD2 (6 bases). Germline-derived CDR1 and CDR2 are SGHAT and FQNNGV. The V end lost 5 bases, the J end lost 1 base, and 14 bases lay between the germline ends. This CDR3 region has 15 residues. The DNA of the CDR3 is TGTGCCAGCAGCCGAAGACTAGATCTCCAAGAGACCCAGTACTTC. This codes for CASSRRLDLQETQYF.

This clonotype showed up just a few times. CDR3 loop: CASSQGLAGISYEQYF. The CDR3 DNA is TGTGCCAGCAGCCAAGGACTAGCGGGAATATCCTACGAGCAGTACTTC. The J gene is TRBJ2-7, the V gene TRBV3-1, with 11 bases matching TRBD2. CDR3 size: 16 residues. CDR1 is LGHDT and CDR2 is YNNKEL in the germline V gene (reference sequence). The V gene end was trimmed by 1 base and the J gene end by 1 base; junction bases not matched to a gene: 3.

J is TRBJ2-4 and V is TRBV24-1; D is unclear. The germline V and J ends were trimmed by 3 bases and 9 bases, with 11 bases remaining between them. CDR1 is KGHDR, CDR2 SFDVKD, per germline. This CDR3 is 13 amino acids long. CDR3 sequence reads: CATSDGPLGIQYF. CDR3 nucleotide sequence: TGTGCCACCAGTGATGGGCCGCTGGGCATTCAGTACTTC.

This clonotype was seen only a few times. The chain uses TRBV12-3 or TRBV12-4 and TRBJ2-7; D might be TRBD2 (5 bases). V was clipped by 1 base and J by 4 bases, with 17 bases between them. This CDR3 is 16 amino acids long. CDR3 loop: CASSLVVSGVAYEQYF. The CDR3 DNA reads TGTGCCAGCAGTTTAGTGGTTTCAGGCGTAGCGTACGAGCAGTACTTC.

In its sample, this clonotype was seen many times. V and J are TRBV12-3 or TRBV12-4 and TRBJ2-7; 9 bases are shared with TRBD1. CDR3 length: 16 amino acids. The V and J ends lost 3 bases and 3 bases, in that order; junction bases with no gene match: 9. The CDR3 DNA reads as TGTGCCAGCAGTTTCCTCGGGGGACAGGGCATCTACGAGCAGTACTTC. Its protein product is CASSFLGGQGIYEQYF.

This sequence joins TRBV5-5 and TRBJ2-1, with 7 bases aligning to TRBD1. J lost 6 bases, V lost 3 bases, and 9 bases had no gene match. The CDR3 extends over 15 amino acids. From germline, CDR1 is SGHKS and CDR2 YYEKEE (reference sequence). The CDR3 here is CASSSTGARANEQFF. The CDR3 DNA sequence: TGTGCCAGCAGCTCTACAGGGGCACGGGCCAATGAGCAGTTCTTC. Using reference TRBV5-5 and TRBJ2-1 for the parts outside the CDR3, the full variable domain is DAGVTQSPTHLIKTRGQQVTLRCSPISGHKSVSWYQQVLGQGPQFIFQYYEKEERGRGNFPDRFSARQFPNYSSELNVNALLLGDSALYLCASSSTGARANEQFFGPGTRLTVL.

The genes are TRBV25-1 and TRBJ1-6; 8 nucleotides align to TRBD1. Looked up from germline, CDR1 is MGHDK and CDR2 is SYGVNS. The V and J ends lost 3 bases and 4 bases, in that order; junction bases with no gene match: 2. The CDR3 loop spans 15 amino acids. Here the CDR3 DNA reads TGTGCCAGCAGTGATGGACAGGGATATAATTCACCCCTCCACTTT. Translation gives CASSDGQGYNSPLHF.

The chain joins TRBV6-6 to TRBJ1-1; no firm D call. From germline, CDR1 is MNHNY and CDR2 SVGAGI (reference sequence). V was clipped by 4 bases and J by 0 bases, with 15 bases between them. This CDR3 region has 16 residues. CDR3 sequence: CASSSHQVGMNTEAFF. CDR3 in DNA: TGTGCCAGCAGTTCACACCAGGTCGGGATGAACACTGAAGCTTTCTTT.

The table lists this clonotype with many counts. The CDR3 DNA is TGCAGTGCTAGAGATCGGGAGCGGGGATCATGGACGCAGTATTTT. Translated: CSARDRERGSWTQYF. This chain joins TRBV20-1 and TRBJ2-3; 7 bases fit TRBD2. This CDR3 is built from 15 residues. Germline lookup yields CDR1 DFQATT and CDR2 SNEGSKA (reference sequence). V lost 0 bases and J lost 9; bases outside the gene matches: 12.